This TCR beta chain was retrieved from a study of metastatic and nonmetastatic thyroid tumors. Study context: A comparison of repertoires was made across blood and tumor or nodule tissue from malignant and benign thyroid patients. Whole-study results and caveats: TCR beta diversity was reportedly significantly higher in malignant thyroid tumors than benign nodules, in blood and tumor.

Thyroid surgery took place with no prior treatment in any patient. This clone ranks as large (0.1 to 1%). Antigen: not known. In the original analysis: For papillary thyroid cancer, a distant-metastasis classifier was constructed from CDR3 differences observed across clinicopathological groups. Using MiXCR, TCRdb reanalyzed the PCR reads. The V and J calls come from TCRdb's annotation, not from the publication. The sample lists 11,000 or so clones, under 30% seen once, with around 10% in the top ten. This CDR3 has 12 residues. Deletions cut 4 bases from V and 2 bases from J, with 8 bases between. Germline V CDR1 and CDR2: SQVTM, ANQGSEA.

The gene calls are TRBV29-1 and TRBJ1-2, with a weak D call TRBD1 (6 bases). Sequenced sample: tumor tissue. The TCR comes from a female donor with papillary thyroid cancer or a benign thyroid nodule (not recorded which). Some clones in this sample may be carry-over from other donors' samples. The CDR3, as DNA: TGCAGCGTTGTAGGGGGAAACTATGGCTACACCTTC. Residues: CSVVGGNYGYTF.